The present entry profiles one T cell receptor (beta chain) with its context. This clone was seen a few times. Its recognized antigen is unknown. The input lacks base qualities; no much larger clone sits a single base away. The sample originates from a study of cytomegalovirus exposure and HLA in healthy donors (dated by TCRdb to 2017 to 2019). About the investigation overall: In an earlier analysis of some 610 of the donors, 250 to 350 Gb of sequence data and about 110 million unique TCR beta sequences from about 179 million T cells were reported. Roughly 320 gigabases of sequencing data and 91 million or so unique TCR sequences made up an early release that covered around 640 HLA-typed donors. Of the approximately 370 genotyped donors, 70% to 90% were placed in the genetic ancestry cluster associated with self-reported Caucasian donors. The aim of the study was to test whether cataloging public T cell receptors could identify signatures of past pathogen exposure. The study used immunosequencing to profile the T cell repertoires of under 700 subjects and linked those repertoires to cytomegalovirus serostatus. In addition to the first cohort of around 670 subjects, a separate validation cohort of 120 different subjects was used. To predict cytomegalovirus infection status, the study combined high-throughput TCR immunosequencing, statistical association of individual TCRs with disease status, and machine learning. In a later analysis, previously published TCR beta repertoires from more than 500 donors were re-analyzed and high-resolution HLA genotyping was added so that TCR occurrence patterns could be studied. In the later analysis, no new phenotypic data were used to find candidate immune exposures; instead, reliance was placed on TCR beta sequences and their occurrence across donors. An earlier analysis of more than 450 of the donors used high-throughput TCR beta sequencing to judge whether each TCR beta V gene segment behaved as functional or pseudogenic. Donor age, sex, ethnicity and CMV serostatus were compiled together with the repertoire data. Genome-wide SNP genotypes for about 60% of the roughly 700 donors were used in a later genetic analysis, which treated that subset as a discovery cohort. All discovery cohort repertoires had been generated on a single sequencing platform. Both class I and class II loci were covered by HLA typing, at four-digit resolution. Typing coverage varied by locus: roughly 629-630 donors for A, B, C, DRB1 and DQB1; more than 500 for DQA1; around 570 for DPA1; roughly 450 for DPB1. Several DR-DQ haplotypes were treated as single units for association and clustering because of strong linkage in the cohort. Among about 390 genotyped donors of the cohort, an average of roughly 240,000 unique TCR beta nucleotide sequences were sequenced per donor, about a sixth of them non-productive. Study-wide conclusions, independent of this receptor: Because HLA typing was missing for some donors at each locus, association tests included only the typed subset. The classifier was reported to diagnose cytomegalovirus status with high specificity and sensitivity in both the original and validation cohorts. A cluster of highly shared sequence variants was judged likely to be a technical artifact of the sequencing pipeline. Broadly in line with IMGT annotations, most TCR beta V segments showed up in productive rearrangements about 87% or about 30% of the time in an earlier analysis of approximately 640 of the donors. According to the authors, the approach could potentially be generalized to other disease states and immunological phenotypes. Correlated functional status among segregating V segments might be attributable to linkage disequilibrium, but an unknown experimental factor could not be ruled out. The earlier analysis of approximately 540 of the donors excluded about 16 rarely observed V segments, including chromosome 9 orphons, because counts were too low. A later analysis reported that several top co-occurrence clusters appeared linked to parvovirus B19, influenza, CMV and Epstein-Barr virus. According to a later analysis, TCR association rates differed among HLA loci, with DRB1 alleles showing the most associated TCRs and HLA-C alleles showing the fewest. Some IMGT-functional V segments, including TRBV6-2 and TRBV6-3, could not be distinguished by the 87-base-pair reads and were therefore excluded. In a later analysis, HLA-associated TCR beta chains showed more clonal expansion and lower generation probabilities than non-associated chains that were equally common. A few of the identified cytomegalovirus-associated TCR beta chains were confirmed in vitro to be specific for cytomegalovirus antigens. For the cohort, immune exposure information was limited to CMV serostatus. A later analysis found that most CMV-associated TCR beta chains appeared HLA-restricted, with HLA associations seemingly driven largely by CMV exposure. Specific HLA alleles were associated with 18,000 or so TCR beta sequences at a false discovery rate of 0.05 in a later analysis. The study listed around 160 TCR beta chains as associated with cytomegalovirus. In a later genetic analysis, fewer N-insertions in productive TCRs were reported among donors in an Asian-associated ancestry cluster than the roughly 700-donor mean. The presence/absence analyses assumed that sequencing depth was roughly uniform across donors, and that assumption may not be true. Assigning TCR associations to individual alleles was difficult when HLA alleles, especially DR and DQ, strongly co-occurred. While some public TCRs were present in many individuals, most TCR sequences turned up only very rarely across donors. Only TCR beta chains were sequenced in this cohort, and the absence of alpha or paired-chain data limited detectable features. A further reported finding was that TCR beta sequences accurately predicted the HLA-A and HLA-B alleles for most subjects in the first cohort. V-gene and J-gene trimming of TCR beta chains was associated with a missense DCLRE1C variant in a later genetic analysis, and the association was replicated in an independent cohort.

The method behind the library was the immunoSEQ multiplex PCR assay. A mixture of 60 forward primers for TCR Vbeta segments and 13 reverse primers for TCR Jbeta segments was used in the multiplex PCR. A multiplex PCR assay on genomic DNA amplified the CDR3 region of rearranged TCR beta genes. On the Illumina HiSeq System, the amplified TCR beta libraries were sequenced as 87-base-pair reads. The authors' pipeline ran thus. In a later analysis, about 80 million unique TCR beta chains were counted across the approximately 620 repertoires, and around 10 million of these chains were shared by at least two donors. Raw reads were error-corrected and collapsed into unique sequences with a nearest-neighbor algorithm that merged closely related sequences to remove PCR and sequencing errors. CDR3 sequences were aligned to IMGT reference sequences to assign V, D and J gene segments. For a sequence to be retained, a match of at least six nucleotides to both a V gene segment and a J gene segment was required. A rearrangement counted as productive if the CDR3 had no stop codons and remained in frame with V and J, and every other rearrangement counted as non-productive. CDR3 was defined according to IMGT convention as the region running from the second conserved V-encoded cysteine to the conserved J-encoded phenylalanine. In an earlier analysis of approximately 590 of the donors, sequences lacking an unambiguous match to a single V gene segment were excluded. In an earlier analysis of 587 of the donors, V segments were called functional above 56.7% productive rearrangements and were called segregating when the between-donor standard deviation exceeded 5%. A statistical classification framework was developed to diagnose cytomegalovirus status using the catalog of TCR beta chain sequences. In a later analysis, V and J genes were assigned by comparing TCR nucleotide sequences against IMGT/GENE-DB human TR gene sequences. Using the TCRdist pipeline, a later analysis assigned CDR3 sequences along with most-parsimonious VDJ recombination scenarios. In a later analysis, every TCR beta chain was defined by the combination of its CDR3 amino acid sequence and its V-gene family, and reads without a unique V-gene family were dropped. As a way to deal with suspected cross-contamination and a sequencing artifact, a later analysis dropped hundreds of nucleotide sequences that were highly shared and had low generation probability. In a later analysis, a clonal expansion index was calculated for each public chain from normalized within-repertoire ranks of inferred template counts. In a later analysis, generation probabilities were computed using a VDJ recombination model fitted to out-of-frame rearrangements, and the results were checked against IGoR. A later analysis scored TCR-TCR, TCR-HLA and TCR-CMV co-occurrence with hypergeometric tests, applying a repertoire-size bias correction to TCR pairs. To estimate false discovery rates, a later analysis permuted the HLA or CMV assignments 20 times. In a later analysis, co-occurring TCRs were grouped using DBSCAN, and TCRdist sequence similarity was added for clustering within HLA-allele-positive subsets. For co-occurrence clustering, repertoires with fewer than 30,000 or more than 120,000 public chains were excluded, along with 4 to 6 repertoires with anomalous nucleotide sharing. TCRdb took this table from immuneACCESS and kept in-frame rearrangements with V and J called. Such tables lack part of the clones; where checked against another copy, unresolved V genes explain under half of the gap, and the rest is unexplained. D and trimming come from the DNA, and the V and J calls and clone size come from that table. The sample table lists approximately 160,000 clones, 75% to 90% of them with a count of one. The top ten constitute 4.1% of the sample.

From a lookup of the germline V gene, CDR1 and CDR2 are MDHEN and SYDVKM. Here V drops 8 bases and J drops 2 bases, and the junction holds 7 bases not matched to any gene. The CDR3 sequence holds 15 residues, the cysteine and phenylalanine included. Only CDR3 DNA remains: 45 bases, in frame from the first base. In total, 500 to 700 healthy bone marrow donors made up the cohort. At the time of sampling, all cohort members were nominally healthy, though unrecorded immune exposures were likely present. The donor tested CMV seropositive, placing the donor among the 310 or so seropositive members of the cohort. Each donor provided a peripheral blood sample, and peripheral blood mononuclear cells were used for TCR beta sequencing. The Qiagen DNeasy Blood Extraction Kit was used to extract genomic DNA from the blood cell samples.

The sequencing sample was made of PBMCs. Recombination connected TRBV28 to TRBJ2-3, and 10 junctional nucleotides match TRBD2. The origin of this receptor is a man in his fifties in good health and CMV-seropositive. The nucleotide sequence reads as follows: TGTGCCAGCCCCCCTAGCGGGGGCCCCACAGATACGCAGTATTTT. This sequence encodes CASPPSGGPTDTQYF.